This T cell receptor beta chain was retrieved from a study of prognosis after radiotherapy for stage I lung cancer. This clonotype was recorded only once. It may be a read error: a sequence one base away is much more abundant. CDR1 is MNHEY and CDR2 is SVGAGI in the germline V gene. The CDR3 is 15 residues long. V lost 4 bases to trimming and J lost 1 base, with 13 bases between them. Using two-round multiplex PCR, the authors amplified TCR beta CDR3 from genomic DNA. During first-round PCR, primers specific to each TRBV and TRBJ gene were used. TCRdb re-derived calls from the multiplex PCR reads in MiXCR, one entry per CDR3 protein. This sample has 25,000 to 30,000 distinct CDR3 sequences, with around two fifths found just once.

J is TRBJ2-5 and V is TRBV6-5, with D possibly TRBD2 on 6 matching bases. The material was PBMCs, obtained before or after stereotactic body radiation therapy (not recorded which). This TCR came from a donor older than 45 with non-small cell lung cancer. The CDR3 coding sequence is TGTGCCAGCAGTTGGTCTACTAGCCCCCAAGAGACCCAGTACTTC. Protein product: CASSWSTSPQETQYF.